A single sample is the source of the 3 T cell receptor beta chains below, sequenced in a study of tumor-infiltrating lymphocytes in primary liver carcinoma (dated by TCRdb to 2016 to 2017). Blood RNA was extracted from unsorted whole blood with TRIzol reagent; germline DNA came from the DNeasy Blood & Tissue kit. Instrument used: Illumina HiSeq 2500. TCRbeta-specific cDNA was reverse-transcribed from 500 ng total RNA using a constant-region primer and ProtoScript II reverse transcriptase. Three nested multiplex PCR rounds, following a slightly modified ARM-PCR procedure, were used to build the TCRbeta libraries. Each of the first two PCR rounds ran for approximately 10 cycles using multiplex TRBV1-TRBV30 forward primers together with a Cbeta reverse primer. TCRdb reworked the public reads: Q25 trimming with fastp, MiXCR clone assembly, productive beta chains retained. When rows share a CDR3 protein, they turn into one entry using the most common DNA and genes. This sample gives approximately 330,000 distinct CDR3 sequences in total; 65% of them show up just once. Roughly 6% of the sample belongs to the ten largest clones.

Sequences were obtained from peripheral blood. All receptors come from a man in his forties with primary liver carcinoma and hepatitis B virus infection.

This clonotype was recorded many times. V usage is TRBV4-1 and J usage is TRBJ2-2; 7 bases agree with TRBD2. CDR1 and CDR2 (germline): MGHRA, YSYEKL. V was clipped by 0 bases and J by 6 bases; unmatched bases: 7. The CDR3 is 16 residues long. CDR3 in amino acids: CASSQDEGGPAGELFF. The CDR3 coding sequence is TGCGCCAGCAGCCAAGACGAGGGAGGGCCTGCCGGGGAGCTGTTTTTT.

At least ten counts were recorded for this clonotype. The V and J genes are TRBV7-8 and TRBJ2-3; 9 bases are a match to TRBD2. This CDR3 is 17 amino acids long. Germline V CDR1 and CDR2: SGHVS, FQNEAQ. J lost 5 bases, V lost 0 bases, and 9 bases had no gene match. The CDR3 protein is CASSLAGTSIFRDTQYF. The CDR3 nucleotides are TGTGCCAGCAGCTTAGCAGGGACTAGCATCTTCCGAGATACGCAGTATTTT.

Note on this clonotype: The conserved phenylalanine or tryptophan is not found at the CDR3 terminus, so this likely reflects a read error. The V gene is TRBV10-2, the J gene TRBJ2-1; D gene uncertain. This CDR3 region has 15 residues. CDR1 and CDR2 from the germline V gene are WSHSY and SAAADI. The V end lost 0 bases, the J end lost 2 bases, and 8 bases lay between the germline ends. CDR3 in amino acids: CASSESHETYNEQFS. In DNA, the CDR3 is TGCGCCAGCAGTGAGTCACATGAGACCTACAATGAGCAGTTCTCC.